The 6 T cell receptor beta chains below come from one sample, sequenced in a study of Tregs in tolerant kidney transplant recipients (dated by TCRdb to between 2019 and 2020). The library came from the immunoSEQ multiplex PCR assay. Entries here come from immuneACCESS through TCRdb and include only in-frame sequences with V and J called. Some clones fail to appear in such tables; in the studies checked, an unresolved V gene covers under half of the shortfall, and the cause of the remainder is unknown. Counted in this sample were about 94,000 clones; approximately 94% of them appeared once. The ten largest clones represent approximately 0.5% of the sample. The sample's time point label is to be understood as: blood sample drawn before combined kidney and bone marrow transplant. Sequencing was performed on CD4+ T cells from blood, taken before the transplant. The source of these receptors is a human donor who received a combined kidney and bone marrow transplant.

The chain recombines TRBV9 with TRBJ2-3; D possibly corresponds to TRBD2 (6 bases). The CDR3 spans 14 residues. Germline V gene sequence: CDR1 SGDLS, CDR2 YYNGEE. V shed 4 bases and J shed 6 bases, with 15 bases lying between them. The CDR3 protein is CASSLTSSTDTQYF. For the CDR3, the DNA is TGTGCCAGCAGCCTTACTAGCTCCACGGATACGCAGTATTTT.

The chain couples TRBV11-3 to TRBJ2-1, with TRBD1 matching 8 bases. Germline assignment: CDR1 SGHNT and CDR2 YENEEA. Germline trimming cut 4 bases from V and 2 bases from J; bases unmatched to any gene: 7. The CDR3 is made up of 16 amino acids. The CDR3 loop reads CASSYSRQGTYNEQFF. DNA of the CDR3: TGTGCCAGCAGCTACTCCCGACAGGGGACCTACAATGAGCAGTTCTTC.

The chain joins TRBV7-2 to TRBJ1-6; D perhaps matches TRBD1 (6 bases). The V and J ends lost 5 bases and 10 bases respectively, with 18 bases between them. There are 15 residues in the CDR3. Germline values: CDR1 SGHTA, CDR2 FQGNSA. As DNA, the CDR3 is TGTGCCAGCAGCCGACAGGACGGTCTGGGGTCACCCCTCCACTTT. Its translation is CASSRQDGLGSPLHF.

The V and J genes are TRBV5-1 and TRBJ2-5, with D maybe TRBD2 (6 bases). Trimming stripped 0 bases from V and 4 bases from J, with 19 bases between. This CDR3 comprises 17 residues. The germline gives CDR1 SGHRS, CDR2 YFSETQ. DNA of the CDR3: TGCGCCAGCAGCTTGGCCGGGACTCTATGGGAGGCAGAGACCCAGTACTTC. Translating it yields CASSLAGTLWEAETQYF.

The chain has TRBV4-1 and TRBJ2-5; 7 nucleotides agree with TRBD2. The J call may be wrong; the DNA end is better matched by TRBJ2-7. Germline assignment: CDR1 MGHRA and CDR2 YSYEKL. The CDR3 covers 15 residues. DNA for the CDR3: TGCGCCAGCAGCCGGGACGGGGGGAGGGCCTACGAGCAGTACTTC. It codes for CASSRDGGRAYEQYF.

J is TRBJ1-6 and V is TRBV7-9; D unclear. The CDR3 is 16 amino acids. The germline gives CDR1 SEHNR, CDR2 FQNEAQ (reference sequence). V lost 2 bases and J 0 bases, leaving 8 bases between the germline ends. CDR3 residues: CASSLMSGSYNSPLHF. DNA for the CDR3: TGTGCCAGCAGCTTAATGTCAGGCTCCTATAATTCACCCCTCCACTTT.